The next 22 T cell receptor beta chains were all read from a single sample in a study of T cells in Graves' hyperthyroidism and ophthalmopathy. TCR beta CDR3 regions were amplified from RNA transcripts. The TCR CDR3 was amplified in a first-round RT-PCR using the HTBI primer set. TCRdb processed the multiplex PCR reads anew with MiXCR; each CDR3 protein has one entry. Counted here are 300,000 to 400,000 distinct CDR3 sequences, 21% occurring once; the ten biggest clones make up around 48%. Sequencing was carried out using blood. The receptors shown here come from a woman between 50 and 59 years old with Graves' hyperthyroidism.

Worth noting for this clonotype: Being one base from a much bigger clone, this may be a read error. The CDR3 sequence: CASSRRQGLSYERYF. In DNA form, the CDR3 reads TGTGCCAGCAGTCGACGACAGGGACTCTCCTACGAGCGGTACTTC. The chain is built from TRBV7-8 and TRBJ2-7; TRBD1 might be the D (7 bases). This CDR3 is built from 15 residues. The germline V gene encodes CDR1 SGHVS and CDR2 FQNEAQ.

V and J are TRBV9 and TRBJ2-1; 7 bases line up with TRBD1. The junction had 5 bases not matched to a gene; V was cut back by 1 base and J by 1 base. CDR3 length: 16 residues. Germline CDR1 and CDR2: SGDLS and YYNGEE. The CDR3 region has the DNA TGTGCCAGCAGCGTAACAGGGGTCAGGTCCTACAATGAGCAGTTCTTC. This encodes CASSVTGVRSYNEQFF.

This clonotype was picked up many times. The rearrangement uses TRBV18 and TRBJ1-1; tentatively, D is TRBD1 (5 bases). The V end lost 5 bases, the J end lost 2 bases, and 12 bases lay between the germline ends. Germline CDR1 is KGHSH and CDR2 is LQKENI. This CDR3 region has 14 residues. This chain's CDR3 is CASSGKGSNTEAFF. The DNA of the CDR3 is TGTGCCAGCTCAGGCAAGGGGTCCAACACTGAAGCTTTCTTT.

This clonotype was observed a few times. The V and J genes are TRBV6-1 and TRBJ1-1, with unresolved D. Germline V gene data show CDR1 as MNHNS and CDR2 as SASEGT. CDR3 length equals 16 residues. Between the trimmed V and J ends, which lost 2 bases and 1 base, there was a span of 14 bases. The CDR3 DNA sequence: TGTGCCAGCAGTGAACTGGGAGTCGAGAGGAACACTGAAGCTTTCTTT. Its translation is CASSELGVERNTEAFF.

This chain uses TRBV28 with TRBJ1-5; possibly TRBD1 for D (5 bases). The length of the CDR3 is 12 residues. Germline V gene sequence: CDR1 MDHEN, CDR2 SYDVKM. V lost 5 bases and J lost 9, with 11 bases in between. The CDR3 sequence is CASSEAGRPQHF. The CDR3 DNA sequence: TGTGCCAGCAGTGAAGCGGGGCGGCCCCAGCATTTT. Using reference TRBV28 and TRBJ1-5 for the parts outside the CDR3, the full variable domain is DVKVTQSSRYLVKRTGEKVFLECVQDMDHENMFWYRQDPGLGLRLIYFSYDVKMKEKGDIPEGYSVSREKKERFSLILESASTNQTSMYLCASSEAGRPQHFGDGTRLSIL.

The table lists this clonotype with many counts. The chain uses TRBV12-3 or TRBV12-4 and TRBJ2-7; TRBD2 aligns across 15 bases. J gave up 4 bases and V 3 bases, and 4 bases lay outside the gene matches. The CDR3 has 16 residues. CDR3 sequence (DNA): TGTGCCAGCAGTTTGGGCGGGACTAGCGGGAGGTACGAGCAGTACTTC. Protein product: CASSLGGTSGRYEQYF.

The V and J genes are TRBV6-5 and TRBJ2-1, with 9 bases fitting TRBD2. CDR3 length: 15 amino acids. CDR1 is MNHEY and CDR2 is SVGAGI in the germline V gene. V shed 4 bases, J shed 6 bases, and the junction held 7 bases outside the gene matches. CDR3 sequence: CASSSTSGALNEQFF. CDR3 coding DNA: TGTGCCAGCAGTTCGACTAGCGGAGCCCTCAATGAGCAGTTCTTC.

In this sample, this clonotype turned up many times. The V and J genes are TRBV3-1 and TRBJ1-2; 7 nucleotides line up with TRBD1. Germline V gene lookup returns CDR1 LGHDT and CDR2 YNNKEL (reference sequence). Trimming cost V 4 bases and J 6 bases; bases outside gene matches: 5. The CDR3 covers 13 residues. This chain's CDR3 is CASSRTGKHGYTF. DNA for the CDR3: TGTGCCAGCAGCCGGACAGGCAAACATGGCTACACCTTC. Looking up the rest from reference TRBV3-1 and TRBJ1-2 gives the full variable domain: DTAVSQTPKYLVTQMGNDKSIKCEQNLGHDTMYWYKQDSKKFLKIMFSYNNKELIINETVPNRFSPKSPDKAHLNLHINSLELGDSAVYFCASSRTGKHGYTFGSGTRLTVV.

The chain has TRBV19 and TRBJ1-5; tentatively, D is TRBD1 (6 bases). Trimming removed 6 bases from V and 4 bases from J, with 19 bases in between. The CDR3 sequence is 16 residues long. The germline V gene has CDR1 LNHDA and CDR2 SQIVND (reference sequence). As DNA, the CDR3 is TGTGCCAGTAGCATTTGGCCGAGTCAGGGGAATCAGCCCCAGCATTTT. It is translated as CASSIWPSQGNQPQHF. Using reference TRBV19 and TRBJ1-5 for the parts outside the CDR3, the full variable domain is DGGITQSPKYLFRKEGQNVTLSCEQNLNHDAMYWYRQDPGQGLRLIYYSQIVNDFQKGDIAEGYSVSREKKESFPLTVTSAQKNPTAFYLCASSIWPSQGNQPQHFGDGTRLSIL.

This clonotype was found many times. J is TRBJ1-5 and V is TRBV3-1, with D uncertain. CDR3 size: 14 residues. Germline V gene lookup returns CDR1 LGHDT and CDR2 YNNKEL (reference sequence). Trimming shortened V by 7 bases and J by 2 bases, and 12 bases separated the two germline ends. The CDR3 coding sequence is TGTGCCAGCAACAGCACTTCGGGCAATCAGCCCCAGCATTTT. Translating it yields CASNSTSGNQPQHF.

The rearrangement uses TRBV5-1 and TRBJ2-7, with D possibly being TRBD2 (7 bases). V was shortened by 3 bases and J by 7 bases, with 26 bases between the two germline ends. CDR1 is SGHRS and CDR2 is YFSETQ in the germline V gene. This CDR3 has 17 amino acids. The DNA of the CDR3 is TGCGCCAGCAGCTCCAATAATAGGGGGGGGGGCTACAATGAGCAGTACTTC. It encodes CASSSNNRGGGYNEQYF.

This clonotype has just a few counts. The chain uses TRBV5-6 and TRBJ2-7; D is perhaps TRBD1 or TRBD2 (5 bases each). The germline V gene has CDR1 SGHDT and CDR2 YYEEEE. The length of the CDR3 is 11 residues. Trimming shortened V by 4 bases and J by 9 bases, and 11 bases separated the two germline ends. CDR3 amino acids: CASSRGVWQYF. Here the CDR3 DNA reads TGTGCCAGCAGCCGGGGCGTTTGGCAGTACTTC.

CDR3 sequence reads: CASSGPDGGNEKLFF. CDR3 sequence (DNA): TGTGCCAGCAGTGGACCAGACGGCGGTAATGAAAAACTGTTTTTT. The chain is built from TRBV28 and TRBJ1-4; D is ambiguous. Germline assignment: CDR1 MDHEN and CDR2 SYDVKM. This CDR3 has 15 amino acids. V was cut by 5 bases and J by 4 bases, with 14 bases left in between.

The chain employs TRBV3-1 and TRBJ2-1; TRBD2 matches at 9 bases. The CDR3 runs to 18 residues. The V segment lost 2 bases and the J segment 8 bases; nucleotides outside the gene matches: 16. Germline V gives CDR1 LGHDT, CDR2 YNNKEL (reference sequence). The CDR3 DNA is TGTGCCAGCAGCCAAAAAGGACTGGCGGGGGGGCGGGTGGATGAGCAGTTCTTC. Translation gives CASSQKGLAGGRVDEQFF.

A word on this clonotype: A read error may be the cause here, since a much bigger clone is one base away. V is TRBV7-6 and J is TRBJ2-1; D is uncertain. There are 14 residues in the CDR3. CDR1 and CDR2 (germline): SGHVS, FNYEAQ. The CDR3 is CASSLTDSYSEQFF. CDR3 in DNA: TGTGCCAGCAGCTTAACAGACTCCTACAGTGAGCAGTTCTTC.

V is TRBV3-1 and J is TRBJ2-7, with a tentative D call TRBD2 (5 bases). Per germline, CDR1 LGHDT and CDR2 YNNKEL (reference sequence). Trimming shortened V by 1 base and J by 5 bases, and 12 bases separated the two germline ends. This CDR3 is 14 amino acids long. The CDR3 nucleotides read TGTGCCAGCAGCCAAGCCGGGTTCGGGGACGAGCAGTACTTC. This encodes CASSQAGFGDEQYF.

The V gene is TRBV12-3 or TRBV12-4, the J gene TRBJ1-2; 10 bases line up with TRBD1. With V trimmed by 5 bases and J by 6 bases, 9 bases remained unmatched. There are 15 residues in the CDR3. The CDR3 DNA is TGTGCCAGCAGTCCAAGGGACAGGGGTATGAATGGCTACACCTTC. This sequence encodes CASSPRDRGMNGYTF.

This clonotype has only a few counts. The gene calls are TRBV3-1 and TRBJ2-1; 11 nucleotides agree with TRBD1. CDR1 is LGHDT and CDR2 is YNNKEL in the germline V gene (reference sequence). CDR3 size: 18 residues. With V trimmed by 8 bases and J by 2 bases, 14 bases remained unmatched. In nucleotides, the CDR3 is TGTGCCAGCTCACCAGCTGCGGTGGGACAGGGGGCCTACAATGAGCAGTTCTTC. It is translated as CASSPAAVGQGAYNEQFF.

This chain connects TRBV7-8 to TRBJ2-7; D gene unclear. V lost 5 bases to trimming and J lost 4 bases, with 18 bases between them. CDR1 and CDR2 from the germline V gene are SGHVS and FQNEAQ. The CDR3 sequence is 15 residues long. CDR3 loop: CASSPSAESLYEQYF. The CDR3 DNA sequence: TGTGCCAGCAGCCCGTCCGCGGAGTCCCTTTACGAGCAGTACTTC.

This clonotype occurred many times. The gene calls are TRBV7-3 and TRBJ2-1; D gene ambiguous. Trimming removed 4 bases at V and 1 base at J, with 17 bases between. CDR3 size: 17 residues. Germline V gene lookup returns CDR1 SGHTA and CDR2 FQGTGA. The CDR3, as DNA: TGTGCCAGCAGCTCCACCGCCTCCTCCAGGTCCTACAATGAGCAGTTCTTC. Amino acids: CASSSTASSRSYNEQFF.

This clonotype occurred many times. The chain couples TRBV28 to TRBJ2-3; 7 nucleotides agree with TRBD1. Trimming at V came to 5 bases and at J to 5 bases, leaving 7 bases not matched to a gene. CDR1 and CDR2 (germline): MDHEN, SYDVKM. The CDR3 consists of 14 residues. CDR3 region: CASSPAGGIDTQYF. CDR3 coding DNA: TGTGCCAGCAGTCCGGCAGGGGGAATAGATACGCAGTATTTT.

This clonotype was counted between two and nine times. The chain recombines TRBV20-1 with TRBJ1-6; D unclear. Trimming cost V 1 base and J 8 bases, with 18 bases left between them. Germline assignment: CDR1 DFQATT and CDR2 SNEGSKA (reference sequence). The CDR3 runs to 16 residues. CDR3 residues: CSARGQAVFGDSPLHF. The DNA for the CDR3 is TGCAGTGCTAGAGGGCAGGCGGTATTTGGGGATTCACCCCTCCACTTT.